These T cell receptor beta chains were read from a single sample in a study of blood T cells in healthy people across ages. TCRdb re-called the 5' RACE reads with MiXCR, one entry per CDR3 protein. The data show 780,000 or so distinct CDR3 sequences, about 55% seen once. The sample taken for sequencing was blood. These receptors all stem from a man aged 80 or over in good health. Both conserved end residues are part of each CDR3. The D gene is left open where the match is weak. Only part of the rows carry a size: once, few, many, or a class if the clone is expanded.

TRBV7-9	few	NA	TRBJ1-2	TGTGCCAGCAGCTTAGTCCCACATAGCCGCAGAAGTTGGAACTATGGCTACACCTTC	CASSLVPHSRRSWNYGYTF
TRBV2	few	NA	TRBJ1-2	TGTGCCAGCAGTGACCCCGGGGTTCATGGCTACACCTTC	CASSDPGVHGYTF
TRBV27	few	NA	TRBJ2-7	TGTGCCAGCAGCCTGAAGTACGGCGAGCAGTACTTC	CASSLKYGEQYF
TRBV2	NA	TRBD1	TRBJ2-3	TGTGCCAGCAGTGAGCGGGACAGGGATTGGAGATACGCGTATTTT	CASSERDRDWRYAYF
TRBV27	NA	NA	TRBJ1-4	TGTGCCAGCAAGACTAGCGGGAGGATCGAGCACAGAGACGCGTATTTT	CASKTSGRIEHRDAYF
TRBV6-5	NA	NA	TRBJ2-1	TGTGCCAGCAGTCCGGGTCTCTTAGGTGAGCAGTTCTTC	CASSPGLLGEQFF
TRBV4-2	few	NA	TRBJ1-2	TGTGCCAGCAGCCAAGATGGCCAGCCAGACTATGGCTACACCTTC	CASSQDGQPDYGYTF
TRBV5-1	few	NA	TRBJ2-1	TGCGCCAGCAGCTTGAGGGTAAATGAGCAGTTCTTC	CASSLRVNEQFF
TRBV7-3	few	TRBD2	TRBJ2-3	TGTGCCAGCAGCCCTTTGACTAGCAGAGATACGCAGTATTTT	CASSPLTSRDTQYF
TRBV18	few	NA	TRBJ2-5	TGTGCCAGCTCACCGAGGGGGAGGACGGCCTTGGGAGAGACCCAGTACTTC	CASSPRGRTALGETQYF
TRBV25-1	NA	NA	TRBJ1-1	TGTGCCAGCAGGGCGGCCCAGGGAGGTAAAGCTTTCTTT	CASRAAQGGKAFF
TRBV3-1	few	NA	TRBJ1-1	TGTGCCAGCAGCGAAGCCGGGGCCAACACTGAAGCTTTCTTT	CASSEAGANTEAFF
TRBV20-1	NA	NA	TRBJ1-1	TGCAGTGCTAGTCGCCCCACTGAAGCTTTCTTT	CSASRPTEAFF
TRBV29-1	NA	TRBD2	TRBJ2-5	TGCAGCGTTCCGATAGCGGGAGGGGGAAATGAGCAGTACTTC	CSVPIAGGGNEQYF
TRBV11-1	few	TRBD2	TRBJ2-7	TGTGCCAGCAGCTTCCTAGCGGGAGTTTTCTACGAGCAGTACTTC	CASSFLAGVFYEQYF
TRBV5-1	few	TRBD2	TRBJ2-1	TGCGCCAGCAGCTTGTCCTGGACTAGCGGGAGGAGCAATGAGCAGTTCTTC	CASSLSWTSGRSNEQFF
TRBV29-1	many	TRBD1	TRBJ2-3	TGCAGTCACGGGGCGACCCGGGGACAGGGGGCTACAGATACGCAGTATTTT	CSHGATRGQGATDTQYF
TRBV10-3	NA	NA	TRBJ2-7	TGTGCCATCAGTGAGCAACCATCCTACGAGCAGTACTTC	CAISEQPSYEQYF
TRBV20-1	few	TRBD1	TRBJ2-5	TGCAGTGCTAGAGACTATTCCACAGGGGATTGGGAAGAGACCCAGTACTTC	CSARDYSTGDWEETQYF
TRBV24-1	NA	NA	TRBJ2-7	TGTGCCACCAGTGATTTTAACAATGAGCAGTACTTC	CATSDFNNEQYF
TRBV28	NA	NA	TRBJ2-1	TGTGCCAGCAGGATTGGACAGAATTACAATGAGCAGTTCTTC	CASRIGQNYNEQFF
TRBV9	NA	NA	TRBJ2-3	TGTGCCAGCAGCGTAATGACAGTCCAAGATACGCAGTATTTT	CASSVMTVQDTQYF
TRBV11-2	NA	TRBD1	TRBJ2-1	TGTGCCAGCAGCTTGACAGGGGGCGCATTATACAATGAGCAGTTCTTC	CASSLTGGALYNEQFF